Listed below are T cell receptor beta chains from one sample, sequenced in a study of blood T cells in healthy people across ages. One entry per CDR3 protein, called by TCRdb with MiXCR from the 5' RACE reads. The sample gives around 1.5 million distinct CDR3 sequences, roughly a third of which show up once; about 11% is in the top ten. Sequenced sample: blood. The receptors here all came from a woman aged 25 to 39 in good health. Both conserved end residues are part of each CDR3. The D gene is left open where the match is weak. Only some rows state a clone size, as once, few, many or a class for expanded clones.

D,size,V,J,CDR3,DNA
.,.,TRBV20-1,TRBJ2-5,CSAIKTDQETQYF,TGCAGTGCTATAAAGACAGACCAAGAGACCCAGTACTTC
.,.,TRBV4-1,TRBJ2-3,CASSQTETSTDTQYF,TGCGCCAGCAGCCAGACAGAGACTAGCACAGATACGCAGTATTTT
TRBD1,.,TRBV9,TRBJ2-2,CASSTPGQGQGGELFF,TGTGCCAGTAGCACCCCGGGACAGGGGCAAGGCGGGGAGCTGTTTTTT
.,few,TRBV4-2,TRBJ2-6,CASSRSLERANVLTF,TGTGCCAGCAGCCGAAGCCTTGAGAGGGCCAACGTCCTGACTTTC
TRBD2,.,TRBV5-1,TRBJ2-3,CASSLALPAGGTDTQYF,TGCGCCAGCAGCTTAGCCCTACCAGCGGGGGGAACAGATACGCAGTATTTT
TRBD2,.,TRBV7-9,TRBJ2-1,CASSLAQRERNEQFF,TGTGCCAGCAGCTTAGCCCAGCGGGAGCGGAATGAGCAGTTCTTC
TRBD2,.,TRBV5-6,TRBJ2-3,CASSLAGGGGTDTQYF,TGTGCCAGCAGCTTGGCCGGCGGGGGGGGCACAGATACGCAGTATTTT
.,.,TRBV24-1,TRBJ2-5,CATSDLFSRTQYF,TGTGCCACCAGTGATTTGTTTTCGCGGACCCAGTACTTC
.,many,TRBV15,TRBJ1-2,CATSRGGGYGYTF,TGTGCCACCAGCAGAGGCGGTGGCTATGGCTACACCTTC
.,few,TRBV9,TRBJ1-2,CASSVDQDYGYTF,TGTGCCAGCAGCGTAGACCAGGACTATGGCTACACCTTC
.,many,TRBV29-1,TRBJ2-7,CSVELESSYEQYF,TGCAGCGTTGAACTAGAATCCTCCTACGAGCAGTACTTC
.,.,TRBV20-1,TRBJ1-6,CSARSVGDGSPLHF,TGCAGTGCTAGATCGGTCGGGGATGGCTCACCCCTCCACTTT
.,.,TRBV20-1,TRBJ2-1,CSARDRSSAQFF,TGCAGTGCTAGAGATCGTAGTTCGGCGCAGTTCTTC
TRBD1,many,TRBV15,TRBJ2-7,CATSRAGGSYEQYF,TGTGCCACCAGCAGAGCAGGGGGCAGTTACGAGCAGTACTTC
TRBD2,few,TRBV30,TRBJ2-3,CAWSERDLSTDTQYF,TGTGCCTGGTCTGAGCGGGACCTCAGCACAGATACGCAGTATTTT
.,.,TRBV20-1,TRBJ2-3,CSAGGRDGITDTQYF,TGCAGTGCTGGAGGCCGGGACGGAATAACAGATACGCAGTATTTT
.,.,TRBV20-1,TRBJ2-7,CSARALISYEQYF,TGCAGTGCTAGAGCCTTGATCTCCTACGAGCAGTACTTC
TRBD1,.,TRBV4-2,TRBJ1-4,CASSQDGTGINEKLFF,TGTGCCAGCAGCCAAGACGGGACAGGGATAAATGAAAAACTGTTTTTT
TRBD2,.,TRBV20-1,TRBJ2-5,CSAVGRAGGLYNEQYF,TGCAGTGCCGTAGGTCGTGCGGGGGGACTTTACAATGAGCAGTACTTC
TRBD1,few,TRBV20-1,TRBJ1-6,CSAKDGTADNSPLHF,TGCAGTGCAAAGGATGGGACAGCCGATAATTCACCCCTCCACTTT
.,.,TRBV21-1,TRBJ2-3,CAGSKHLRESLHTDTQYF,TGTGCCGGCAGCAAACATCTAAGGGAAAGTCTTCACACAGATACGCAGTATTTT
.,few,TRBV6-5,TRBJ1-2,CASSYSKLVGGYTF,TGTGCCAGCAGTTACTCGAAGTTGGTCGGCGGCTACACCTTC
TRBD1,.,TRBV9,TRBJ2-7,CASSVGGGQAYEQYF,TGTGCCAGCAGCGTAGGCGGAGGACAGGCCTACGAGCAGTACTTC
TRBD2,.,TRBV3-1,TRBJ2-7,CASSLFRGGSSYEQYF,TGTGCCAGCAGCCTCTTTCGGGGGGGGAGCTCCTACGAGCAGTACTTC
TRBD2,.,TRBV5-1,TRBJ2-7,CASSQGLEGSEQYF,TGCGCCAGCAGCCAGGGACTAGAGGGATCGGAGCAGTACTTC
.,few,TRBV5-1,TRBJ1-1,CASSLTGTMNTEAFF,TGCGCCAGCAGTCTAACCGGGACAATGAACACTGAAGCTTTCTTT
.,many,TRBV12-3/TRBV12-4,TRBJ1-2,CASSPRGDYGYTF,TGTGCCAGCAGTCCGCGGGGGGACTATGGCTACACCTTC
.,.,TRBV2,TRBJ1-1,CASKQGTEAFF,TGTGCCAGCAAACAGGGAACTGAAGCTTTCTTT
.,many,TRBV6-6,TRBJ2-7,CASSFGPAYEQYF,TGTGCCAGCAGTTTCGGCCCCGCCTACGAGCAGTACTTC
.,.,TRBV20-1,TRBJ2-1,CGARGRGGDEQFF,TGCGGTGCTAGAGGCAGGGGAGGGGATGAGCAGTTCTTC
.,few,TRBV6-6,TRBJ2-7,CASSRRDATYEQYF,TGTGCCAGCAGTCGCCGGGACGCAACCTACGAGCAGTACTTC
.,.,TRBV10-3,TRBJ1-5,CAIIEGFSNQPQHF,TGTGCCATCATCGAGGGGTTCAGCAATCAGCCCCAGCATTTT
TRBD1,.,TRBV4-2,TRBJ2-7,CASSRTADRSYEQYF,TGTGCCAGCAGCCGAACCGCGGACAGGTCCTACGAGCAGTACTTC
TRBD2,many,TRBV4-1,TRBJ2-1,CASSQVRGGLAGPGQFF,TGCGCCAGCAGCCAAGTTAGAGGGGGACTAGCGGGGCCCGGGCAGTTCTTC
.,once,TRBV6-6,TRBJ1-1,CASSGVGNTEAFF,TGTGCCAGCAGTGGGGTGGGTAACACTGAAGCTTTCTTT
.,many,TRBV14,TRBJ1-2,CASSQGTAYGYTF,TGTGCCAGCAGCCAAGGGACAGCCTATGGCTACACCTTC
.,.,TRBV20-1,TRBJ2-7,CSARDIISYNEQYF,TGCAGTGCTAGAGACATAATCTCCTACAATGAGCAGTACTTC
.,.,TRBV9,TRBJ1-2,CASSDKGRRRGYTF,TGTGCCAGCAGCGATAAGGGGCGGAGGAGAGGCTACACCTTC
.,.,TRBV28,TRBJ1-1,CASSIIIRGNTEAFF,TGTGCCAGCAGTATAATAATCAGGGGGAACACTGAAGCTTTCTTT
.,few,TRBV25-1,TRBJ2-7,CASSVGGQEYEQYF,TGTGCCAGCAGCGTCGGGGGCCAAGAGTACGAGCAGTACTTC
.,.,TRBV5-1,TRBJ1-4,CASSSGTFNEKLFF,TGCGCCAGCAGCTCCGGGACATTTAATGAAAAACTGTTTTTT
TRBD1,few,TRBV20-1,TRBJ2-1,CSARVPGQGVLNNEQFF,TGCAGTGCTAGAGTTCCGGGACAGGGGGTTTTAAACAATGAGCAGTTCTTC
.,once,TRBV20-1,TRBJ2-3,CSAGEGVDTQYF,TGCAGTGCTGGAGAAGGGGTGGATACGCAGTATTTT
.,many,TRBV20-1,TRBJ2-1,CRVTSSNEQFF,TGCAGAGTGACTAGTTCCAATGAGCAGTTCTTC
TRBD2,few,TRBV6-1,TRBJ2-1,CASSEDRGGSYNEQFF,TGTGCCAGCAGTGAAGACCGGGGGGGCTCCTACAATGAGCAGTTCTTC
.,.,TRBV6-5,TRBJ2-3,CASSRTRKTDTQYF,TGTGCCAGCAGCCGAACCCGGAAAACAGATACGCAGTATTTT
TRBD1,few,TRBV28,TRBJ2-7,CASISRDRDGIEQYF,TGTGCCAGCATTTCTCGAGACAGGGATGGGATAGAGCAGTACTTC
.,.,TRBV11-2,TRBJ2-2,CASSLWRGGDGELFF,TGTGCCAGCAGCTTATGGCGGGGTGGGGACGGGGAGCTGTTTTTT
.,.,TRBV7-9,TRBJ2-1,CASSLRGNYEQFF,TGTGCCAGCAGCTTAAGAGGGAATTATGAGCAGTTCTTC
.,many,TRBV7-9,TRBJ2-5,CASSLASQDRETQYF,TGTGCCAGCAGCTTAGCGTCGCAAGATCGGGAGACCCAGTACTTC
.,.,TRBV9,TRBJ1-1,CASSVGEGAEAFF,TGTGCCAGCAGCGTAGGGGAGGGAGCTGAAGCTTTCTTT
.,.,TRBV7-2,TRBJ1-3,CASSFYGNTIYF,TGTGCCAGCAGCTTTTACGGAAACACCATATATTTT
.,.,TRBV27,TRBJ2-5,CASSSVGGGAETQYF,TGTGCCAGCAGTTCCGTGGGGGGGGGCGCCGAGACCCAGTACTTC